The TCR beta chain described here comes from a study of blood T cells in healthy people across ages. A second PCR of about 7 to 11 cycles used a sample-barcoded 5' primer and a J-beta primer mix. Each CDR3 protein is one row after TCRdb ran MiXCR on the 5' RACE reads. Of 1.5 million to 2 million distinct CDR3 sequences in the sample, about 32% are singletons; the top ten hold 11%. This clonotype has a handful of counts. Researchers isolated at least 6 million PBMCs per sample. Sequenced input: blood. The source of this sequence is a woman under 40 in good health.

CDR3 bases: TGCAGTGCTAGAAACGAGAATAATTCACCCCTCCACTTT. Translation: CSARNENNSPLHF. The V call is TRBV20-1, the J call TRBJ1-6, with D hard to call. Germline V gene sequence: CDR1 DFQATT, CDR2 SNEGSKA (reference sequence). The CDR3 runs 13 residues. Trimming cost V 2 bases and J 5 bases, with 7 bases left between them.